This T cell receptor (beta chain) was identified during a study of CD8+ T cells in alopecia areata. About the research overall: The study gave treated patients oral tofacitinib at 5 to 10 mg twice daily. Treatment with tofacitinib (6 to 18 months) was followed by 6 months off drug. Treated patients were scored for severity by percent of scalp affected.

This clone was seen a handful of times. Stated treatment: oral pan-JAK inhibitor, 5-10 mg twice daily. The investigators collected lesional scalp punch biopsies and peripheral blood from alopecia areata patients. Sequencing templates came from extracted RNA that was reverse transcribed into cDNA. Assay: immunoSEQ multiplex PCR; the TCRdb copy retains only in-frame clones and omits some. The sample consists of 200,000 or so clones, 58% of them appearing once. Looked up from germline, CDR1 is KGHSH and CDR2 is LQKENI. Trimming left V 6 bases short and J 4 bases short, with 15 bases between. The CDR3 is made up of 14 amino acids.

The genes are TRBV18 and TRBJ1-1, with a tentative D call TRBD1 (6 bases). The receptor's source is a human donor with alopecia areata. The sequenced sample was CD4+ T cells sorted from blood, obtained at week 24, from a patient treated with tofacitinib. The CDR3 loop is CASSRSRGGTEAFF. CDR3 in DNA: TGTGCCAGCTCGCGTTCCAGGGGAGGCACTGAAGCTTTCTTT. The whole variable domain, filled in from reference TRBV18 and TRBJ1-1, reads NAGVMQNPRHLVRRRGQEARLRCSPMKGHSHVYWYRQLPEEGLKFMVYLQKENIIDESGMPKERFSAEFPKEGPSILRIQQVVRGDSAAYFCASSRSRGGTEAFFGQGTRLTVV.